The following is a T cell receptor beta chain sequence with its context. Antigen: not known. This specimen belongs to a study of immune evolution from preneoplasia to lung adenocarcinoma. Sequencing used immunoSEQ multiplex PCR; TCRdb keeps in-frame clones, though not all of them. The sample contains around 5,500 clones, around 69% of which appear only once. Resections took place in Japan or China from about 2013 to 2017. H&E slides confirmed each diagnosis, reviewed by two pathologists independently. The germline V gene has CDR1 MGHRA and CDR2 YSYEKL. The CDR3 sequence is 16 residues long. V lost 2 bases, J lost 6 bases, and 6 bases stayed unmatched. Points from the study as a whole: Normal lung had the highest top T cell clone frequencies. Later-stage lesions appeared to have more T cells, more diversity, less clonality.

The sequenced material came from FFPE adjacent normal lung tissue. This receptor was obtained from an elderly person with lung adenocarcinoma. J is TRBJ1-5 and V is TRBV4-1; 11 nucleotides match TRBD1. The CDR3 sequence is CASSQLPGQGGQPQHF. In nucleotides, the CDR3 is TGCGCCAGCAGCCAACTTCCGGGACAGGGGGGTCAGCCCCAGCATTTT.